One and the same sample provided the 6 T cell receptor beta chains below, sequenced in a study of shared clonotypes between healthy human individuals. The protocol was immunoSEQ multiplex PCR, while the TCRdb copy is restricted to in-frame clones and leaves out a portion. The sample yields roughly 1,500,000 clones, around 98.5% seen once. The sample was naive CD4+ T cells sorted from blood. The subset is: CD45RA+ positively selected. The source of these receptors is a man between 25 and 39 years old in good health.

The V gene is TRBV27, the J gene TRBJ2-7, with D maybe TRBD1 (6 bases). The V gene lost 5 bases and the J gene lost 1 base, with 12 bases spanning the gap. Germline CDR1 is MNHEY and CDR2 is SMNVEV (reference sequence). This CDR3 is 14 amino acids long. Here the CDR3 reads CASSHDRTSYEQYF. CDR3 bases: TGTGCCAGCAGTCACGACAGGACATCCTACGAGCAGTACTTC.

The rearrangement uses TRBV5-1 and TRBJ1-3; D is uncertain. The germline CDR1 and CDR2 sequences are SGHRS and YFSETQ. The CDR3 runs to 15 residues. Trimming left V 4 bases short and J 0 bases short, with 11 bases between. The CDR3 here is CASSPGPNSGNTIYF. The CDR3 region has the DNA TGCGCCAGCAGCCCCGGACCGAACTCTGGAAACACCATATATTTT.

The chain combines TRBV9 with TRBJ1-5; 11 nucleotides line up with TRBD1. Germline trimming cut 4 bases from V and 6 bases from J; bases unmatched to any gene: 3. The CDR3 covers 14 residues. Germline-derived CDR1 and CDR2 are SGDLS and YYNGEE. DNA for the CDR3: TGTGCCAGCAGCCGGGACAGGGGGTTTCAGCCCCAGCATTTT. Translation gives CASSRDRGFQPQHF.

CDR3 amino acids: CATLDRGLGDGYTF. The CDR3 DNA is TGTGCCACCTTGGACAGGGGACTAGGTGATGGCTACACCTTC. The chain joins TRBV19 to TRBJ1-2; 9 bases agree with TRBD1. Germline V lookup: CDR1 LNHDA, CDR2 SQIVND (reference sequence). Unmatched junction bases numbered 12, after V lost 10 bases and J lost 6 bases. This CDR3 spans 14 amino acids. Together with reference TRBV19 and TRBJ1-2, the CDR3 gives the full variable domain: DGGITQSPKYLFRKEGQNVTLSCEQNLNHDAMYWYRQDPGQGLRLIYYSQIVNDFQKGDIAEGYSVSREKKESFPLTVTSAQKNPTAFYLCATLDRGLGDGYTFGSGTRLTVV.

This chain uses TRBV7-6 with TRBJ1-1; D is undetermined. Germline V lookup: CDR1 SGHVS, CDR2 FNYEAQ. V lost 5 bases, J lost 2 bases, and 15 bases lay in between. CDR3 length: 15 amino acids. As DNA, the CDR3 is TGTGCCAGCAGCCCCCGGGAGGGTTTAAACACTGAAGCTTTCTTT. Translating it yields CASSPREGLNTEAFF.

The chain couples TRBV9 to TRBJ2-1; D is perhaps TRBD2 (5 bases). The V gene's germline CDR1 is SGDLS and CDR2 YYNGEE. This CDR3 is built from 17 residues. Trimming left V 4 bases short and J 8 bases short, with 25 bases between. CDR3 nucleotide sequence: TGTGCCAGCAGCCTATTTCCTAAGTCTCGGGATTTCGATGAGCAGTTCTTC. Its protein product is CASSLFPKSRDFDEQFF.